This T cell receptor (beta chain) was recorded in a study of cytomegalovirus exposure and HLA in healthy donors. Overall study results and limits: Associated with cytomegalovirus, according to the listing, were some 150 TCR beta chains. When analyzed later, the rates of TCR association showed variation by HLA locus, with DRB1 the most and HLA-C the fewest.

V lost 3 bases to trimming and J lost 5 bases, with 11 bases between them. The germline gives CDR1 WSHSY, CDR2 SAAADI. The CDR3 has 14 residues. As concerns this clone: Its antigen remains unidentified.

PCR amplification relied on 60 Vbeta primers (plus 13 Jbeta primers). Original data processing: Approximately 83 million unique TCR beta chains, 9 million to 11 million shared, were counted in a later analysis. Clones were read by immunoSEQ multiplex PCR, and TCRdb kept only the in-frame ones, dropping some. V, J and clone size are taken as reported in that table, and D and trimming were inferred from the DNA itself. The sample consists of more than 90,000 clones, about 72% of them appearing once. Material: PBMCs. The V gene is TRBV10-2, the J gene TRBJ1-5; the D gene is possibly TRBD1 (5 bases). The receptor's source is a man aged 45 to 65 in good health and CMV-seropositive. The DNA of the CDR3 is TGCGCCAGCAGTGAAGGACAACTACATCAGCCCCAGCATTTT. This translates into CASSEGQLHQPQHF.